This is a list of T cell receptor beta chains from one sample in a study of T cell responses to AZD1222 COVID-19 vaccine. Repertoires were generated with immunoSEQ multiplex PCR, while TCRdb's copy carries only in-frame clones and drops some. The repertoire consists of approximately 120,000 clones, with approximately 91% occurring once and the leading ten covering approximately 30%. The specimen comprised peripheral blood, sampled on day 0 of AZD1222 vaccination. These receptors came from an adult in good health. Each CDR3 is given with its conserved first and last residue. Not all rows give a size; the values are once, few, many and, for expanded clones, a class.

CDR3 | size | J | V
CAISAPGTSGLYEQYF | - | TRBJ2-7 | TRBV10-3
CASSFSTDPNEKLFF | - | TRBJ1-4 | TRBV5-6
CASSSDRGRGSNGYTF | - | TRBJ1-2 | TRBV6-5
CASSPGGNRDTQYF | - | TRBJ2-3 | TRBV5-1
CASSASGVNTDTQYF | - | TRBJ2-3 | TRBV2
CASSLASGSYNEQFF | - | TRBJ2-1 | TRBV5-4
CASSLQLRAFF | - | TRBJ1-1 | TRBV6-2/TRBV6-3
CASSQEYGGREWRNQPQHF | - | TRBJ1-5 | TRBV3-1/TRBV3-2
CASSPLAGGVVPDGYTF | - | TRBJ1-2 | TRBV10-2
CATSDAAAGSGSHNEQFF | - | TRBJ2-1 | TRBV24-1
CASSSGQGGNQPQHF | - | TRBJ1-5 | TRBV6-5
CASSTGGVNGYTF | - | TRBJ1-2 | TRBV27
CASSREGLDNSPLHF | - | TRBJ1-6 | TRBV7-2
CASSPRQAHTGELFF | - | TRBJ2-2 | TRBV9
CASSSRQGNTEAFF | - | TRBJ1-1 | TRBV19
CAWSRADYNSPLHF | - | TRBJ1-6 | TRBV30
CASSPQGGSNTGELFF | - | TRBJ2-2 | TRBV18
CASWSGTSLGYTF | - | TRBJ1-2 | TRBV6-5
CASSLGLAGGGTDTQYF | - | TRBJ2-3 | TRBV7-2
CASSYSGGSAPQHF | - | TRBJ1-5 | TRBV6-5
CASSLAGGLSHNEQFF | once | TRBJ2-1 | TRBV5-4
CASSLKWRTGSGETQYF | - | TRBJ2-5 | TRBV27
CASSLDIAGGSYNEQFF | - | TRBJ2-1 | TRBV5-4
CASSSRGGGPYEQYF | - | TRBJ2-7 | TRBV9
CASSRNWGSSTLLNYGYTF | - | TRBJ1-2 | TRBV5-8
CASSQETGGISTDTQYF | - | TRBJ2-3 | TRBV4-2
CASSVDGANEKLFF | - | TRBJ1-4 | TRBV9
CASSQEPEILTGELFF | - | TRBJ2-2 | TRBV4-1
CASSTGLAGTDTQYF | - | TRBJ2-3 | TRBV6-5
CASSEFERGGTDTQYF | once | TRBJ2-3 | TRBV6-1
CASSSGGNEQFF | - | TRBJ2-1 | TRBV5-4
CASSTGTSSTGELFF | - | TRBJ2-2 | TRBV5-1
CASSLKGDHEQFF | - | TRBJ2-1 | TRBV7-3
CASSPGVGQETQYF | - | TRBJ2-5 | TRBV5-6
CATSRVSPPGEETQYF | - | TRBJ2-5 | TRBV15
CASSPRGGEETQYF | few | TRBJ2-5 | TRBV18
CSASGTVEQYF | - | TRBJ2-7 | TRBV20-1
CASSPSGQGPAHYGYTF | - | TRBJ1-2 | TRBV19
CASSKTSGTYNEQFF | - | TRBJ2-1 | TRBV7-9
CASSTIAAGAYEQYF | - | TRBJ2-7 | TRBV6-5
CASSQTTGRVDEAFF | - | TRBJ1-1 | TRBV3-1/TRBV3-2
CASSYGTGGSGYTF | - | TRBJ1-2 | TRBV27
CASNPGTGSGRETQYF | - | TRBJ2-5 | TRBV5-1
CASSYRPLDRGRSGNTIYF | few | TRBJ1-3 | TRBV6-2/TRBV6-3
CASSYYQGRATEAFF | - | TRBJ1-1 | TRBV6-5
CASSLAHEGGNTIYF | - | TRBJ1-3 | TRBV7-2
CASSPTKTPLETQYF | once | TRBJ2-5 | TRBV3-1/TRBV3-2
CASSGWARIYGYTF | - | TRBJ1-2 | TRBV27
CASSQVAGMGRGLGSTQYF | - | TRBJ2-5 | TRBV3-1/TRBV3-2
CSVERESVQYF | - | TRBJ2-4 | TRBV29-1
CASSVGAGANSPLHF | - | TRBJ1-6 | TRBV9
CATSAGTGPYNEQFF | - | TRBJ2-1 | TRBV24-1
CASGLVLTDVGVLFF | - | TRBJ2-2 | TRBV12-5
CASSSSGAAQETQYF | - | TRBJ2-5 | TRBV7-2
CASSLSVFNEKLFF | - | TRBJ1-4 | TRBV5-1
CASSPDARLEAFF | - | TRBJ1-1 | TRBV18
CASSYGQGRNNEQFF | - | TRBJ2-1 | TRBV6-2/TRBV6-3
CASSVRDTYPEAFF | - | TRBJ1-1 | TRBV9
CASNEQGSSQPQHF | - | TRBJ1-5 | TRBV19
CASSEAARLRSPLHF | - | TRBJ1-6 | TRBV6-1